Each of the 16 T cell receptor beta chains below was sequenced from the same sample in a study of blood T cell repertoires in COVID-19. This table comes from immunoSEQ multiplex PCR, and its TCRdb copy is limited to in-frame clones, with some not included. The sample yields a few hundred thousand clones, around nine tenths seen once. Sequenced sample: PBMCs or T cells enriched from blood (not recorded which). The receptors here all came from a woman aged 25 to 39 who had recovered from COVID-19.

The V gene is TRBV6-1, the J gene TRBJ2-7; 11 bases match TRBD2. Germline V gene lookup returns CDR1 MNHNS and CDR2 SASEGT. V trimming: 4 bases; J trimming: 5 bases; junction bases outside the gene matches: 10. The CDR3 covers 16 residues. CDR3 in DNA: TGTGCCAGCAGTGCTGTCGCTAGCGGGGGGTCCAACGAGCAGTACTTC. It translates to CASSAVASGGSNEQYF.

The rearrangement uses TRBV7-9 and TRBJ1-6, with D possibly being TRBD1 (6 bases). In germline, CDR1 is SEHNR, CDR2 FQNEAQ (reference sequence). The CDR3 is 14 residues long. The V end lost 3 bases, the J end lost 7 bases, and 10 bases lay between the germline ends. This CDR3 is CASSLTGPNSPLHF. The CDR3 region has the DNA TGTGCCAGCAGCTTGACAGGACCAAATTCACCCCTCCACTTT.

CDR3 sequence: CASTTRDSYNEQFF. The CDR3 DNA sequence: TGTGCCAGCACGACGCGGGACTCCTACAATGAGCAGTTCTTC. The chain has TRBV2 and TRBJ2-1; D is perhaps TRBD2 (6 bases). The V end lost 7 bases, the J end lost 0 bases, and 10 bases lay between the germline ends. From germline, CDR1 is SNHLY and CDR2 FYNNEI. The length of the CDR3 is 14 residues.

To note about this clone: The same CDR3 is also encoded by other DNA sequences in this sample. The rearrangement links TRBV29-1 to TRBJ1-6; TRBD1 matches 10 bases. The CDR3 is 13 amino acids. V shed 6 bases, J shed 8 bases, and the junction held 4 bases outside the gene matches. CDR1 and CDR2 from the germline V gene are SQVTM and ANQGSEA. Here the CDR3 DNA reads TGCAGCGTGAGGGGGACAGGGGATTCACCCCTCCACTTT. This translates into CSVRGTGDSPLHF.

The V gene is TRBV30, the J gene TRBJ1-4; TRBD1 is a possible D gene (5 bases). The CDR3 has 15 residues. Germline V gives CDR1 GTSNPN, CDR2 SVGIG (reference sequence). Trimming removed 0 bases at V and 7 bases at J, with 15 bases between. The CDR3 loop reads CAWSVGSGGREKLFF. For the CDR3, the DNA is TGTGCCTGGAGTGTAGGTTCGGGGGGTCGTGAAAAACTGTTTTTT.

The gene calls are TRBV5-6 and TRBJ1-2, with D uncertain. The germline gives CDR1 SGHDT, CDR2 YYEEEE. There are 14 residues in the CDR3. Trimming cost V 1 base and J 1 base, with 8 bases left between them. The CDR3, as DNA: TGTGCCAGCAGCTTGCTGCGGGGTAACTATGGCTACACCTTC. Translation: CASSLLRGNYGYTF. The full variable domain, completed using reference TRBV5-6 and TRBJ1-2, is DAGVTQSPTHLIKTRGQQVTLRCSPKSGHDTVSWYQQALGQGPQFIFQYYEEEERQRGNFPDRFSGHQFPNYSSELNVNALLLGDSALYLCASSLLRGNYGYTFGSGTRLTVV.

The genes are TRBV7-2 and TRBJ1-5, with 7 bases aligning to TRBD1. CDR3 length: 14 amino acids. The junction had 4 bases not matched to a gene; V was cut back by 4 bases and J by 4 bases. The germline V gene encodes CDR1 SGHTA and CDR2 FQGNSA. CDR3 residues: CASSSTGDNQPQHF. The CDR3 bases are TGTGCCAGCAGCTCTACAGGGGATAATCAGCCCCAGCATTTT.

This clone occurred once. V and J are TRBV5-1 and TRBJ2-5; 7 bases are shared with TRBD1. The V segment lost 5 bases and the J segment 5 bases; nucleotides outside the gene matches: 6. CDR1 and CDR2 from the germline V gene are SGHRS and YFSETQ. This CDR3 is built from 13 residues. The CDR3 sequence is CASSNRGEETQYF. The CDR3, as DNA: TGCGCCAGCAGTAACAGGGGCGAGGAGACCCAGTACTTC.

The gene calls are TRBV19 and TRBJ2-1; D is uncertain. The CDR3 covers 15 residues. Germline lookup yields CDR1 LNHDA and CDR2 SQIVND (reference sequence). V lost 5 bases, J lost 0 bases, and 11 bases lay in between. CDR3 bases: TGTGCCAGTAGTGCACTACTAAGCTCCTACAATGAGCAGTTCTTC. Its protein is CASSALLSSYNEQFF.

This clone is a singleton in its sample. This chain joins TRBV7-2 and TRBJ2-7, with D perhaps TRBD1 (5 bases). Germline V gene sequence: CDR1 SGHTA, CDR2 FQGNSA. The CDR3 extends over 12 amino acids. V was trimmed by 5 bases and J by 3 bases, leaving 8 bases between them. The CDR3 loop is CASSPQDYEQYF. The CDR3 DNA reads TGTGCCAGCAGCCCACAGGACTACGAGCAGTACTTC.

The chain joins TRBV28 to TRBJ1-2; the match to TRBD1 covers 8 bases. The germline gives CDR1 MDHEN, CDR2 SYDVKM. The CDR3 is 16 residues long. The V gene end was trimmed by 3 bases and the J gene end by 4 bases; junction bases not matched to a gene: 10. The CDR3 DNA sequence: TGTGCCAGCAGTTTCTTCCAACCAACAGGGGGCTATGGCTACACCTTC. Protein sequence: CASSFFQPTGGYGYTF.

This chain uses TRBV9 with TRBJ1-6; 8 bases are a match to TRBD1. The germline CDR1 and CDR2 sequences are SGDLS and YYNGEE. The CDR3 is 16 amino acids. The ends lost 4 bases at V and 8 bases at J; junction bases unmatched: 11. CDR3 sequence (DNA): TGTGCCAGCAGCCCCGATCCGGGACAGGCGGATTCACCCCTCCACTTT. Its translation is CASSPDPGQADSPLHF.

The chain has TRBV6-5 and TRBJ2-3; TRBD1 might be the D (6 bases). Per germline, CDR1 MNHEY and CDR2 SVGAGI. The germline V and J ends were trimmed by 11 bases and 0 bases, with 15 bases remaining between them. The CDR3 totals 14 residues. CDR3: CAGRGTLSTDTQYF. CDR3 bases: TGTGCCGGAAGGGGGACACTTAGCACAGATACGCAGTATTTT.

This chain uses TRBV13 with TRBJ2-5; D gene ambiguous. The germline gives CDR1 PRHDT, CDR2 FYEKMQ (reference sequence). The CDR3 consists of 13 residues. The germline V and J ends were trimmed by 3 bases and 0 bases, with 5 bases remaining between them. The CDR3: CASSFGNQETQYF. For the CDR3, the DNA is TGTGCCAGCAGCTTTGGCAACCAAGAGACCCAGTACTTC.

The V gene is TRBV7-9, the J gene TRBJ1-5, with D possibly being TRBD1 (6 bases). Germline values: CDR1 SEHNR, CDR2 FQNEAQ (reference sequence). V was shortened by 5 bases and J by 5 bases, with 19 bases between the two germline ends. The CDR3 has 16 residues. This chain's CDR3 is CASSDTGSPIDQPQHF. The CDR3 DNA follows: TGTGCCAGCAGCGATACAGGGTCCCCAATTGATCAGCCCCAGCATTTT.

The rearrangement uses TRBV5-1 and TRBJ2-1; 7 bases align to TRBD1. V lost 4 bases to trimming and J lost 4 bases; unmatched junction nucleotides: 2. This CDR3 is 13 amino acids long. The germline gives CDR1 SGHRS, CDR2 YFSETQ. CDR3: CASSRGQYNEQFF. CDR3 sequence (DNA): TGCGCCAGCAGCCGGGGACAGTACAATGAGCAGTTCTTC.